These 22 T cell receptor beta chains originate from one sample sequenced in a study of regulatory T cells in long-lasting Graves disease. Investigators prepared the TCR beta libraries by applying iRepertoire HTBI primers and Arm-PCR of CDR3 regions. A single record per CDR3 protein comes from TCRdb applying MiXCR to the multiplex PCR reads. The repertoire holds some 420,000 distinct CDR3 sequences, with 22% as singletons. Time point in this sample: persistent/refractory GD, antithyroid drugs over 5 years with positive TRAb. With RNA extracted from PBMCs as input, the TCR library was made. Sequenced material: peripheral blood mononuclear cells (PBMCs), taken when the disease was refractory, from a patient treated with antithyroid drugs. Receptor source: a female donor with Graves disease.

This clonotype was detected a few times. The CDR3 DNA sequence: TGTGCCGCACAACAGGGGGCCTATGGCTACACCTTC. This translates into CAAQQGAYGYTF. The chain joins TRBV6-1 to TRBJ1-2, with 9 bases aligning to TRBD1. The CDR3 runs to 12 residues. Germline CDR1 MNHNS, CDR2 SASEGT. The junction had 5 bases not matched to a gene; V was cut back by 11 bases and J by 4 bases.

In its sample, this clonotype was seen many times. The gene calls are TRBV12-3 or TRBV12-4 and TRBJ1-6; no definite D call. There are 15 residues in the CDR3. Trimming took off 8 bases at V and 9 bases at J, with 20 bases between the two ends. The CDR3 is CASLRDVVGISPLHF. In DNA form, the CDR3 reads TGTGCCAGCCTCCGGGATGTAGTGGGGATTTCACCCCTCCACTTT.

This clonotype was observed a single time. A much larger clone lies a single base off, so this may be a read error. The chain has TRBV2 and TRBJ2-7; 8 nucleotides line up with TRBD1. Germline V lookup: CDR1 SNHLY, CDR2 FYNNEI. The trim removed 6 bases at V and 7 bases at J, leaving 11 bases unmatched. The CDR3 has 14 amino acids. The CDR3 reads CASRGTGPFREQYF. The CDR3 nucleotides read TGTGCCAGCAGGGGGACAGGTCCCTTTAGGGAGCAGTACTTC.

V and J are TRBV15 and TRBJ2-1; TRBD2 matches 11 bases. The CDR3 has 16 amino acids. In germline, CDR1 is LNHNV, CDR2 YYDKDF (reference sequence). J gave up 9 bases and V 5 bases, and 12 bases lay outside the gene matches. The CDR3 here is CATSDWLAGGQGEQFF. The CDR3 bases are TGTGCCACCAGCGATTGGCTAGCGGGGGGCCAGGGTGAGCAGTTCTTC.

This clonotype was counted ten times or more. This sequence joins TRBV28 and TRBJ2-2, with D perhaps matching TRBD2 (6 bases). CDR3 length: 18 amino acids. Germline V gene sequence: CDR1 MDHEN, CDR2 SYDVKM. The V gene lost 3 bases and the J gene lost 1 base, with 18 bases spanning the gap. In DNA, the CDR3 is TGTGCCAGCAGTTTTAGGACTACACAGGTTCTGAACACCGGGGAGCTGTTTTTT. As protein: CASSFRTTQVLNTGELFF.

This clonotype was seen ten or more times. The rearrangement joins TRBV24-1 to TRBJ2-7, with 7 bases lining up with TRBD1. Per the germline V gene, CDR1 is KGHDR and CDR2 is SFDVKD. The CDR3 runs to 12 residues. V was pared by 10 bases and J by 4 bases, with 6 bases of the junction left unmatched. CDR3 loop: CATQGQSYEQYF. The CDR3 nucleotides read TGTGCCACTCAGGGACAGAGTTACGAGCAGTACTTC.

This clonotype was seen at least ten times. The chain recombines TRBV12-3 or TRBV12-4 with TRBJ1-5; possible D gene TRBD1, 6 bases. There are 13 residues in the CDR3. The germline V and J ends were trimmed by 6 bases and 6 bases, with 12 bases remaining between them. The CDR3 nucleotides read TGTGCCAGCAGCCCAGGGGTTCTTCAGCCCCAGCATTTT. Protein: CASSPGVLQPQHF.

This clonotype has ten or more counts. The V call is TRBV27, the J call TRBJ2-5; D is unclear. V was cut by 5 bases and J by 0 bases, with 7 bases left in between. This CDR3 is built from 13 residues. Germline CDR1 MNHEY, CDR2 SMNVEV (reference sequence). As DNA, the CDR3 is TGTGCCAGCAGTGACACAAACCAAGAGACCCAGTACTTC. Residues: CASSDTNQETQYF.

There are many counts of this clonotype. The J gene is TRBJ2-6, the V gene TRBV19; D is undetermined. Germline CDR1 reads LNHDA; CDR2 reads SQIVND (reference sequence). CDR3 size: 14 residues. Trimming left V 2 bases short and J 0 bases short, with 2 bases between. The CDR3 sequence: CASSISSGANVLTF. In DNA, the CDR3 is TGTGCCAGTAGTATATCCTCTGGGGCCAACGTCCTGACTTTC.

V gene TRBV9 combines with J gene TRBJ1-2; D call uncertain. V lost 0 bases to trimming and J lost 8 bases, with 14 bases between them. Germline CDR1 SGDLS, CDR2 YYNGEE. CDR3 length: 14 residues. This CDR3 is CASSVGVGGNGYTF. The CDR3 DNA follows: TGTGCCAGCAGCGTAGGTGTGGGCGGTAACGGCTACACCTTC. Complete variable domain (other parts from reference TRBV9 and TRBJ1-2): DSGVTQTPKHLITATGQRVTLRCSPRSGDLSVYWYQQSLDQGLQFLIQYYNGEERAKGNILERFSAQQFPDLHSELNLSSLELGDSALYFCASSVGVGGNGYTFGSGTRLTVV.

This clonotype has a count of ten or more. V and J are TRBV19 and TRBJ1-5; D remains ambiguous. V gave up 0 bases and J gave up 1 base, with 7 bases separating them. Germline V gene sequence: CDR1 LNHDA, CDR2 SQIVND (reference sequence). The CDR3 length is 15 residues. The CDR3 reads CASSIEGTSNQPQHF. CDR3 in DNA: TGTGCCAGTAGTATAGAAGGCACCAGCAATCAGCCCCAGCATTTT.

Many counts were recorded for this clonotype. The chain has TRBV6-1 and TRBJ2-7, with D perhaps matching TRBD1 (5 bases). V shed 5 bases and J shed 7 bases, with 21 bases lying between them. This CDR3 comprises 15 residues. CDR1 MNHNS and CDR2 SASEGT come from the germline V gene. Written as DNA, the CDR3 is TGTGCCAGCAGTCCCCCGAGCCGCGACAGAATGGAGCAGTACTTC. This translates into CASSPPSRDRMEQYF.

This clonotype was recorded many times. The chain is built from TRBV12-3 or TRBV12-4 and TRBJ1-1; 7 bases are a match to TRBD1. The CDR3 has 15 residues. After removal of 3 bases from V and 3 bases from J, the junction contained 7 bases not matched to a gene. The CDR3 loop reads CASSFVRQGDTEAFF. CDR3 nucleotide sequence: TGTGCCAGCAGTTTTGTGAGACAGGGTGACACTGAAGCTTTCTTT.

On this clonotype itself: A much larger clone lies one base from this, so it may be a read error. The J gene is TRBJ2-7, the V gene TRBV28; TRBD2 is a possible D gene (6 bases). The CDR3 loop spans 13 amino acids. Trimming removed 6 bases from V and 5 bases from J, with 14 bases in between. From germline, CDR1 is MDHEN and CDR2 SYDVKM. CDR3 DNA: TGTGCCAGCAGCTCCCGGGAGTTCCACGAGCAGTACTTC. Encoded protein: CASSSREFHEQYF.

This chain links TRBV19 with TRBJ1-6, with TRBD1 matching 7 bases. Trimming removed 8 bases from V and 5 bases from J; junction bases left unmatched: 9. The CDR3 runs to 15 residues. Germline V CDR1 and CDR2: LNHDA, SQIVND (reference sequence). CDR3 amino acids: CASFPGQADNSPLHF. The CDR3 nucleotides read TGTGCCAGTTTCCCTGGACAGGCCGATAATTCACCCCTCCACTTT.

This clonotype was counted a few times. V is TRBV27 and J is TRBJ2-7; possible D gene TRBD2, 6 bases. Germline CDR1 and CDR2: MNHEY and SMNVEV (reference sequence). The V and J ends lost 5 bases and 0 bases respectively, with 17 bases between them. The CDR3 has 16 amino acids. The CDR3 loop reads CASSADRGRSSYEQYF. The CDR3 nucleotides are TGTGCCAGCAGTGCTGACCGGGGGAGAAGCTCCTACGAGCAGTACTTC.

This chain uses TRBV9 with TRBJ1-5; D remains unclear. Trimming shortened V by 0 bases and J by 7 bases, and 8 bases separated the two germline ends. The germline V gene has CDR1 SGDLS and CDR2 YYNGEE. The CDR3 consists of 13 residues. CDR3 sequence (DNA): TGTGCCAGCAGCGTAGATTCGGAGCAGCCCCAGCATTTT. It encodes CASSVDSEQPQHF.

The genes are TRBV20-1 and TRBJ1-4; D gene uncertain. This CDR3 is 12 amino acids long. Germline loops: CDR1 DFQATT, CDR2 SNEGSKA (reference sequence). CDR3 nucleotide sequence: TGCACCGTGGTCGACACGAGAGAAAAACTGTTTTTT. Its translation is CTVVDTREKLFF.

A few counts support this clonotype. The V gene is TRBV6-2 or TRBV6-3, the J gene TRBJ1-4, with 9 bases aligning to TRBD1. The CDR3 covers 15 residues. Germline CDR1 reads MNHEY; CDR2 reads SVGEGT. The junction had 7 bases not matched to a gene; V was cut back by 6 bases and J by 5 bases. CDR3 coding DNA: TGTGCCAGCAGCCGCCCGGGACAGGGAAATGAAAAACTGTTTTTT. This sequence encodes CASSRPGQGNEKLFF.

This clonotype was seen more than once but under ten times. The chain uses TRBV4-3 and TRBJ2-5, with D maybe TRBD1 (5 bases). With 3 bases removed from V and 4 bases from J, the gap between germline ends came to 18 bases. The germline CDR1 and CDR2 sequences are LGHNA and YSLEER. The CDR3 is made up of 16 amino acids. The CDR3 nucleotides read TGCGCCAGCAGCCAGAGTTGGGCAGGGTACGTAGAGACCCAGTACTTC. Translating gives CASSQSWAGYVETQYF.

This clonotype has a handful of counts. Given a much more abundant clone one base away, this may be a read error. CDR3 loop: CASRSEIEYGYTF. In DNA, the CDR3 is TGTGCCAGCAGGTCAGAGATTGAATATGGCTACACCTTC. The chain joins TRBV28 to TRBJ1-2; D is ambiguous. The V end lost 6 bases, the J end lost 5 bases, and 13 bases lay between the germline ends. CDR3 length: 13 amino acids. Germline CDR1 and CDR2: MDHEN and SYDVKM.

The V and J genes are TRBV2 and TRBJ2-7; the match to TRBD1 covers 8 bases. The CDR3 spans 18 residues. V dropped 3 bases and J dropped 2; count of bases not matched to a gene: 15. Germline V lookup: CDR1 SNHLY, CDR2 FYNNEI. CDR3 in DNA: TGTGCCAGCAGTGAGAGCGGGCCTACCGGGACAGGAGCCTACGAGCAGTACTTC. Amino acid sequence: CASSESGPTGTGAYEQYF.